This T cell receptor beta chain was sequenced for a study of identical twins. Comment on this clonotype: Its matching antigen is unknown.

The ends lost 3 bases at V and 7 bases at J; junction bases unmatched: 6. The germline CDR1 and CDR2 sequences are SGHRS and YFSETQ. The CDR3 runs 15 residues. General observations from the study: Monozygotic twins shared more out-of-frame TCR alpha than recombination models predicted. Carriage of fewer insertions was seen in abundant cord blood beta clonotypes, whereas memory repertoires showed none.

TCRdb used MiXCR to reprocess the 5' RACE reads, holding one entry per CDR3 protein. The sample lists hundreds of thousands of distinct CDR3 sequences; 15% to 20% were seen once. These records were also assigned to another study, of T cells expressing NK-cell markers. This second study notes: In several donors, dominant NKG2C+ clonotypes were roughly 1.0-8% of CD8+ T cells. What remained unclear was the HCMV specificity of expanded NKG2C+ T cell clones.

The chain couples TRBV5-1 to TRBJ2-7, with TRBD2 identical over 14 bases. The clonotype comes from a woman aged 18-29 years in good health. The sample taken for sequencing was PBMCs. In DNA form, the CDR3 reads TGCGCCAGCAGCTATGGGACTAGCGGGGGCAGGGAGCAGTACTTC. It yields the protein CASSYGTSGGREQYF. The full variable domain, with the rest looked up from reference TRBV5-1 and TRBJ2-7, is KAGVTQTPRYLIKTRGQQVTLSCSPISGHRSVSWYQQTPGQGLQFLFEYFSETQRNKGNFPGRFSGRQFSNSRSEMNVSTLELGDSALYLCASSYGTSGGREQYFGPGTRLTVT.